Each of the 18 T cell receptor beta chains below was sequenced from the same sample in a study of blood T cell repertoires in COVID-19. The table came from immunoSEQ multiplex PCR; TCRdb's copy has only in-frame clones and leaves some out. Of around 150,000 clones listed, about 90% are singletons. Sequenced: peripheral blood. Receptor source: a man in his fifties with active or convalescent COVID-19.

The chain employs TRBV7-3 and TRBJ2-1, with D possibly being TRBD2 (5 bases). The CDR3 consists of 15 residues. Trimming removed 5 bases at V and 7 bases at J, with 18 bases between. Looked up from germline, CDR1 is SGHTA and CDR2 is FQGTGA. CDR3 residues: CASSLSGRARNEQFF. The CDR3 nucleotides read TGTGCCAGCAGCCTGAGCGGAAGGGCGAGGAATGAGCAGTTCTTC.

The CDR3 here is CASSPDPRQDEAFF. CDR3 bases: TGTGCCAGCAGCCCGGACCCCCGACAGGATGAAGCTTTCTTT. V usage is TRBV5-6 and J usage is TRBJ1-1, with TRBD1 as a possible D gene (6 bases). The CDR3 has 14 amino acids. Deletions cut 4 bases from V and 7 bases from J, with 17 bases between. Germline CDR1 and CDR2: SGHDT and YYEEEE.

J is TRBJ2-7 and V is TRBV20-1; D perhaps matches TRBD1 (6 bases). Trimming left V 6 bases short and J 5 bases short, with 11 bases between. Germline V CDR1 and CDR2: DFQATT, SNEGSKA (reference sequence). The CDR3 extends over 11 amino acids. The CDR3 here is CSAQGINEQYF. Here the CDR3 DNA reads TGCAGTGCGCAGGGGATAAACGAGCAGTACTTC.

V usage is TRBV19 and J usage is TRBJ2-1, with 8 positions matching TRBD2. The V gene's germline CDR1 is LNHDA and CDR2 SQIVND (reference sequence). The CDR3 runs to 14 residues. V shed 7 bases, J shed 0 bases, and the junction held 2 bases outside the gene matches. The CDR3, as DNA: TGTGCCAGTACCGCGGGGGGCTCCTACAATGAGCAGTTCTTC. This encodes CASTAGGSYNEQFF.

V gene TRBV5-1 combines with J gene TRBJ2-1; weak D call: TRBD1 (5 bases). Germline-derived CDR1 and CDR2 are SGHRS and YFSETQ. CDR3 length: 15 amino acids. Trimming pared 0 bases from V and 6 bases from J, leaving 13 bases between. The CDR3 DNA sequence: TGCGCCAGCAGCTTGGCCGGACAAAGTGCCAATGAGCAGTTCTTC. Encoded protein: CASSLAGQSANEQFF.

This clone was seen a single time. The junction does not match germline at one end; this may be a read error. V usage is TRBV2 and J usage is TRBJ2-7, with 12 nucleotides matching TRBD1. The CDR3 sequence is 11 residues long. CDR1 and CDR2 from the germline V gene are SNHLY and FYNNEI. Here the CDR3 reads CASSLRDRGHF. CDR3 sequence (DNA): TGTGCCAGCAGTCTTCGGGACAGGGGGCACTTC. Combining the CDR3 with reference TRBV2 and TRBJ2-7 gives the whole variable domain EPEVTQTPSHQVTQMGQEVILRCVPISNHLYFYWYRQILGQKVEFLVSFYNNEISEKSEIFDDQFSVERPDGSNFTLKIRSTKLEDSAMYFCASSLRDRGHFGPGTRLTVT.

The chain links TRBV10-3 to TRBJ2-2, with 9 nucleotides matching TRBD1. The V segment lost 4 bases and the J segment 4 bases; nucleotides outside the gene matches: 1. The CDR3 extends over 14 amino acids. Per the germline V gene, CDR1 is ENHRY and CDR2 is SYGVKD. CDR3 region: CAISVQGATGELFF. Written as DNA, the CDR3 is TGTGCCATCAGTGTACAGGGGGCCACCGGGGAGCTGTTTTTT.

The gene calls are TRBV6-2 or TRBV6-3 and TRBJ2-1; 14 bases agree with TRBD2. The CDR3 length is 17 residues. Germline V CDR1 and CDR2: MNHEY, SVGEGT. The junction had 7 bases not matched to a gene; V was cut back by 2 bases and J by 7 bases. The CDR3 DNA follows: TGTGCCAGCAGTTACGAGACTAGCGGGAGGGTTACAAATGAGCAGTTCTTC. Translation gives CASSYETSGRVTNEQFF.

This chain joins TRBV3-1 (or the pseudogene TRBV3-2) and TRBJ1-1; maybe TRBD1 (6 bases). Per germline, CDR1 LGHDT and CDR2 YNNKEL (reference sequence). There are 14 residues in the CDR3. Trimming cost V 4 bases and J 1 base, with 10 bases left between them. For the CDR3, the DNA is TGTGCCAGCAGCCCAAGGACAGCGAACACTGAAGCTTTCTTT. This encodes CASSPRTANTEAFF.

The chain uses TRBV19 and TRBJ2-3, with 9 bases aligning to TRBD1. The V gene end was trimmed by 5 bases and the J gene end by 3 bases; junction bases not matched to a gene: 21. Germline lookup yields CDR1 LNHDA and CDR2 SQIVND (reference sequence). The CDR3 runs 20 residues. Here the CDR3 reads CASSEQTGTGWPPKTDTQYF. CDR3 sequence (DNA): TGTGCCAGTAGTGAACAAACCGGGACAGGGTGGCCTCCTAAGACAGATACGCAGTATTTT.

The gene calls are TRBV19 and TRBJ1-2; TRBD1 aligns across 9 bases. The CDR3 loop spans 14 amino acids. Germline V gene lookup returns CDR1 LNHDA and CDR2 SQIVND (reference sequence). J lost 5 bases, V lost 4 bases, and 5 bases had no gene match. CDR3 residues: CASSTGTGRYGYTF. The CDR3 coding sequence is TGTGCCAGTAGTACCGGGACAGGGAGGTATGGCTACACCTTC.

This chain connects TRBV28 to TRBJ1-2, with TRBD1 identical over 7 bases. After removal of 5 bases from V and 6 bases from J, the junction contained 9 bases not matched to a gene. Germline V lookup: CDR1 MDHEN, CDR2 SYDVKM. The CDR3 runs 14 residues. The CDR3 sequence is CASSRPDRADGYTF. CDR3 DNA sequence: TGTGCCAGCAGTCGTCCCGACAGGGCTGATGGCTACACCTTC.

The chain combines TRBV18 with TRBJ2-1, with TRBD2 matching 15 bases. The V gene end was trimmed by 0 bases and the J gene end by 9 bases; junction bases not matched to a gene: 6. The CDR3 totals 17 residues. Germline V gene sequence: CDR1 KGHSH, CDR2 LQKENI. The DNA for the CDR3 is TGTGCCAGCTCACCACCGGGACTAGCGGGAGGAGGTGGTGAGCAGTTCTTC. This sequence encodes CASSPPGLAGGGGEQFF. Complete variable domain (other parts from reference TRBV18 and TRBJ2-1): NAGVMQNPRHLVRRRGQEARLRCSPMKGHSHVYWYRQLPEEGLKFMVYLQKENIIDESGMPKERFSAEFPKEGPSILRIQQVVRGDSAAYFCASSPPGLAGGGGEQFFGPGTRLTVL.

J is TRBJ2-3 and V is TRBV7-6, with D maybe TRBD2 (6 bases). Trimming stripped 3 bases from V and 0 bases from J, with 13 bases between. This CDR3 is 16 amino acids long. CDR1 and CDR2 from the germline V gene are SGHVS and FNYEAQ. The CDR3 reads CASSLGLITSTDTQYF. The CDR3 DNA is TGTGCCAGCAGCTTGGGACTGATAACTAGCACAGATACGCAGTATTTT.

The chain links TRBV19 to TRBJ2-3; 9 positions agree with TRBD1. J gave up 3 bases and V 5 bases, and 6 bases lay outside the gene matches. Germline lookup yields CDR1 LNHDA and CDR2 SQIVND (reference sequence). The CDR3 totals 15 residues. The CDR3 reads CASSVTGGYTDTQYF. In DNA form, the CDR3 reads TGTGCCAGTAGTGTAACAGGGGGCTATACAGATACGCAGTATTTT.

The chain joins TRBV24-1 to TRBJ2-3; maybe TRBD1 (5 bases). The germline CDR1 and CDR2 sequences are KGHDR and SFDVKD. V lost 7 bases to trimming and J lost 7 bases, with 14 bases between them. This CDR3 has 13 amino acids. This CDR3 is CATSDSYENTQYF. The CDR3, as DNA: TGTGCCACCAGCGACAGCTATGAGAATACGCAGTATTTT.

DNA for the CDR3: TGTGCCAGTAGTATAGGTCCAGGGCAGCCCCAGCATTTT. Amino acid sequence: CASSIGPGQPQHF. V and J are TRBV19 and TRBJ1-5; possibly TRBD1 for D (5 bases). With 1 base removed from V and 7 bases from J, the gap between germline ends came to 8 bases. Germline V lookup: CDR1 LNHDA, CDR2 SQIVND (reference sequence). The CDR3 runs 13 residues.

In DNA form, the CDR3 reads TGCGCCAGCAGTGTCGGGGCAGATACGCAGTATTTT. Its protein product is CASSVGADTQYF. The chain has TRBV5-1 and TRBJ2-3, with a weak D call TRBD2 (5 bases). The germline V gene encodes CDR1 SGHRS and CDR2 YFSETQ. This CDR3 contains 12 residues. V lost 5 bases and J 4 bases, leaving 8 bases between the germline ends.